The 28 T cell receptor beta chains presented below share a single source sample, sequenced in a study of blood T cell repertoires in COVID-19 (dated by TCRdb to 2018 to 2020). Receptors were amplified or captured by the immunoSEQ multiplex PCR assay. TCRdb limited this immuneACCESS table to in-frame rearrangements with V and J called. A share of clones is missing; checked studies link under half to unresolved V genes, and the rest is unexplained. This sample has about 250,000 clones in its table, and nearly 90% of those were observed once. About 3% of the sample belongs to the ten largest clones. The sample taken for sequencing was peripheral blood. The receptors were sampled from a man aged 18-30 years with active or convalescent COVID-19.

The rearrangement joins TRBV19 to TRBJ1-2, with 7 bases matching TRBD1. Per the germline V gene, CDR1 is LNHDA and CDR2 is SQIVND (reference sequence). The V gene end was trimmed by 3 bases and the J gene end by 0 bases; junction bases not matched to a gene: 10. This CDR3 spans 17 amino acids. CDR3 sequence (DNA): TGTGCCAGTAGTATTAAAGGACAGGTCGCGGCTAACTATGGCTACACCTTC. It translates to CASSIKGQVAANYGYTF.

The chain employs TRBV7-9 and TRBJ2-7; D gene uncertain. Germline V lookup: CDR1 SEHNR, CDR2 FQNEAQ (reference sequence). V shed 4 bases and J shed 3 bases, with 16 bases lying between them. The CDR3 totals 15 residues. CDR3 in DNA: TGTGCCAGCAGCTCCAGGTCTCTTGAGAACTACGAGCAGTACTTC. Amino acids: CASSSRSLENYEQYF.

This clone occurred a few times. The chain uses TRBV7-2 and TRBJ1-6; no definite D call. Trimming took 5 bases from V and 4 from J, leaving 6 bases between them. Germline CDR1 reads SGHTA; CDR2 reads FQGNSA. The CDR3 covers 13 residues. The chain's CDR3 is CASSHQYNSPLHF. The CDR3 DNA sequence: TGTGCCAGCAGCCACCAGTATAATTCACCCCTCCACTTT.

V is TRBV11-3 and J is TRBJ2-7; D is unresolved. Per germline, CDR1 SGHNT and CDR2 YENEEA. The CDR3 is 15 amino acids. V shed 1 base and J shed 1 base, with 11 bases lying between them. The CDR3 here is CASSLGLGSSYEQYF. Here the CDR3 DNA reads TGTGCCAGCAGCTTAGGTCTCGGGTCTTCCTACGAGCAGTACTTC.

The gene calls are TRBV6-2 or TRBV6-3 and TRBJ2-3; 8 bases line up with TRBD1. The V segment lost 6 bases and the J segment 2 bases; nucleotides outside the gene matches: 7. Germline CDR1 reads MNHEY; CDR2 reads SVGEGT. The CDR3 is 15 amino acids. The CDR3 DNA reads as TGTGCCAGCAGCCAATACAGGGGGGTCACAGATACGCAGTATTTT. It is translated as CASSQYRGVTDTQYF.

The chain recombines TRBV7-2 with TRBJ2-3; no definite D call. V was shortened by 1 base and J by 7 bases, with 6 bases between the two germline ends. This CDR3 region has 12 residues. Germline CDR1 SGHTA, CDR2 FQGNSA. As DNA, the CDR3 is TGTGCCAGCAGCTTAGTAGTCCATACGCAGTATTTT. Protein product: CASSLVVHTQYF.

This clone was counted a few times. The chain couples TRBV24-1 to TRBJ1-5; 11 positions match TRBD1. This CDR3 is 19 amino acids long. V dropped 4 bases and J dropped 0; count of bases not matched to a gene: 10. In germline, CDR1 is KGHDR, CDR2 SFDVKD. DNA of the CDR3: TGTGCCACCAGTGACAGCGGGACAGGGGGAACCCATAGCAATCAGCCCCAGCATTTT. Protein sequence: CATSDSGTGGTHSNQPQHF.

The chain links TRBV7-9 to TRBJ1-4; maybe TRBD1 (5 bases). Germline lookup yields CDR1 SEHNR and CDR2 FQNEAQ (reference sequence). This CDR3 spans 14 amino acids. V lost 3 bases to trimming and J lost 5 bases, with 10 bases between them. The CDR3 region has the DNA TGTGCCAGCAGCTTCCGGGACTTGAATGAAAAACTGTTTTTT. Protein: CASSFRDLNEKLFF.

CDR3 coding DNA: TGTGCCAGCAGCCCGACACTAGCGGGGGACACAGATACGCAGTATTTT. Translated, it gives CASSPTLAGDTDTQYF. V usage is TRBV7-2 and J usage is TRBJ2-3, with TRBD2 matching 11 bases. CDR1 is SGHTA and CDR2 is FQGNSA in the germline V gene. The CDR3 covers 16 residues. The V and J ends lost 5 bases and 2 bases, in that order; junction bases with no gene match: 6. The full variable domain, rest sourced from reference TRBV7-2 and TRBJ2-3, is GAGVSQSPSNKVTEKGKDVELRCDPISGHTALYWYRQSLGQGLEFLIYFQGNSAPDKSGLPSDRFSAERTGGSVSTLTIQRTQQEDSAVYLCASSPTLAGDTDTQYFGPGTRLTVL.

This clone was seen once. This sequence joins TRBV5-1 and TRBJ2-5, with 9 bases that match TRBD1. CDR1 SGHRS and CDR2 YFSETQ come from the germline V gene. Germline trimming cut 0 bases from V and 5 bases from J; bases unmatched to any gene: 14. This CDR3 spans 18 amino acids. The CDR3 nucleotides are TGCGCCAGCAGCTTGGCGAGGGACAGGGTGCCGGGGCTTGAGACCCAGTACTTC. Translation gives CASSLARDRVPGLETQYF.

The chain recombines TRBV5-1 with TRBJ2-1, with 14 nucleotides matching TRBD2. CDR3 size: 18 residues. V lost 5 bases, J lost 6 bases, and 13 bases stayed unmatched. Germline values: CDR1 SGHRS, CDR2 YFSETQ. Here the CDR3 reads CASSSGTSGSKGINEQFF. CDR3 in DNA: TGCGCCAGCAGTTCCGGGACTAGCGGGAGTAAGGGGATCAATGAGCAGTTCTTC.

The genes are TRBV3-1 (or the pseudogene TRBV3-2) and TRBJ2-3; TRBD1 might be the D (6 bases). Looked up from germline, CDR1 is LGHDT and CDR2 is YNNKEL (reference sequence). CDR3 length equals 14 residues. V was shortened by 1 base and J by 2 bases, with 7 bases between the two germline ends. For the CDR3, the DNA is TGTGCCAGCAGCCAAGGGACAGTCACAGATACGCAGTATTTT. Translation gives CASSQGTVTDTQYF.

The chain has TRBV29-1 and TRBJ2-5, with a weak D call TRBD2 (6 bases). The ends were cut back, 3 bases at V and 3 bases at J, with 11 bases in the middle. The CDR3 spans 13 residues. Germline assignment: CDR1 SQVTM and CDR2 ANQGSEA. DNA for the CDR3: TGCAGCGTTGATCTGGGACTTGAAGAGACCCAGTACTTC. This gives the protein CSVDLGLEETQYF.

To note about this clone: At one boundary the junction diverges from the germline segment, which might be a read error. CDR3 sequence: CASRLQGHGNTIYF. In DNA form, the CDR3 reads TGTGCCAGCCGTTTACAGGGCCACGGAAACACCATATATTTT. V is TRBV28 and J is TRBJ1-3; D may be TRBD1 (6 bases). The CDR3 runs 14 residues. Germline CDR1 and CDR2: MDHEN and SYDVKM.

The chain joins TRBV5-6 to TRBJ1-1, with 9 bases identical to TRBD1. This CDR3 comprises 13 residues. V shed 5 bases and J 5 bases; nucleotides not matched to a gene: 4. CDR1 is SGHDT and CDR2 is YYEEEE in the germline V gene. CDR3 loop: CASSYDRGTEAFF. CDR3 nucleotide sequence: TGTGCCAGCAGTTATGACAGGGGGACTGAAGCTTTCTTT. Combining the CDR3 with reference TRBV5-6 and TRBJ1-1 gives the whole variable domain DAGVTQSPTHLIKTRGQQVTLRCSPKSGHDTVSWYQQALGQGPQFIFQYYEEEERQRGNFPDRFSGHQFPNYSSELNVNALLLGDSALYLCASSYDRGTEAFFGQGTRLTVV.

The CDR3 DNA sequence: TGTGCCAGCAGAGGAAGGTTTAGCAGGGGGACCCAGTACTTC. It encodes CASRGRFSRGTQYF. J is TRBJ2-5 and V is TRBV7-9; D perhaps matches TRBD1 (6 bases). This CDR3 spans 14 amino acids. Germline V gene data show CDR1 as SEHNR and CDR2 as FQNEAQ (reference sequence). Trimming took 6 bases from V and 7 from J, leaving 18 bases between them.

The chain employs TRBV6-5 and TRBJ1-2; weak D call: TRBD1 (6 bases). CDR1 and CDR2 (germline): MNHEY, SVGAGI. The CDR3 is 13 residues long. V dropped 6 bases and J dropped 3 bases, with 11 bases sitting between them. The CDR3 protein is CASRRDTYYGYTF. Here the CDR3 DNA reads TGTGCCAGCAGACGGGACACCTACTATGGCTACACCTTC.

This sequence joins TRBV7-2 and TRBJ2-3; no definite D call. Germline assignment: CDR1 SGHTA and CDR2 FQGNSA. Deletions cut 0 bases from V and 0 bases from J, with 7 bases between. The CDR3 loop spans 15 amino acids. CDR3 in amino acids: CASSLALLSTDTQYF. CDR3 sequence (DNA): TGTGCCAGCAGCTTAGCTCTACTTAGCACAGATACGCAGTATTTT.

This chain links TRBV4-3 with TRBJ1-1, with D possibly TRBD1 on 5 matching bases. CDR1 is LGHNA and CDR2 is YSLEER in the germline V gene. V lost 4 bases and J 1 base, leaving 10 bases between the germline ends. The CDR3 is made up of 14 amino acids. CDR3 protein: CASSLRQRNTEAFF. CDR3 nucleotide sequence: TGCGCCAGCAGCCTAAGACAGAGGAACACTGAAGCTTTCTTT.

The chain employs TRBV27 and TRBJ2-4; D is undetermined. V dropped 5 bases and J dropped 6 bases, with 14 bases sitting between them. The length of the CDR3 is 14 residues. The V gene's germline CDR1 is MNHEY and CDR2 SMNVEV (reference sequence). CDR3 sequence: CASSMGTLANIQYF. CDR3 bases: TGTGCCAGCAGTATGGGCACACTCGCAAACATTCAGTACTTC.

This rearrangement joins TRBV7-3 to TRBJ2-1, with unresolved D. Germline lookup yields CDR1 SGHTA and CDR2 FQGTGA. The CDR3 loop spans 13 amino acids. The ends were cut back, 5 bases at V and 5 bases at J, with 10 bases in the middle. The CDR3 reads CASSLNADNEQFF. CDR3 nucleotides: TGTGCCAGCAGCCTCAACGCAGACAATGAGCAGTTCTTC.

The V call is TRBV27, the J call TRBJ1-2, with TRBD1 matching over 12 bases. Germline CDR1 reads MNHEY; CDR2 reads SMNVEV (reference sequence). The CDR3 spans 14 residues. V was clipped by 5 bases and J by 7 bases; unmatched bases: 5. The CDR3 reads CASSGGQGAFGYTF. The DNA of the CDR3 is TGTGCCAGCAGTGGGGGACAGGGGGCGTTTGGCTACACCTTC.

CDR3 sequence (DNA): TGTGCCAGCAGGGATACAGGGTTCGGCACAGATACGCAGTATTTT. Amino acid sequence: CASRDTGFGTDTQYF. The chain employs TRBV6-5 and TRBJ2-3; a weak D match, TRBD1 (6 bases). Per germline, CDR1 MNHEY and CDR2 SVGAGI. Deletions cut 6 bases from V and 1 base from J, with 14 bases between. The CDR3 contains 15 residues.

The count of this clone is one. The J gene is TRBJ2-3, the V gene TRBV28, with D possibly being TRBD2 (6 bases). The CDR3 loop spans 13 amino acids. Trimming left V 4 bases short and J 7 bases short, with 12 bases between. Germline loops: CDR1 MDHEN, CDR2 SYDVKM. The CDR3 DNA follows: TGTGCCAGCAGTTCGATTCTAGCGAATACGCAGTATTTT. Its translation: CASSSILANTQYF.

The V and J genes are TRBV20-1 and TRBJ1-6, with D possibly TRBD1 on 5 matching bases. V was trimmed by 3 bases and J by 10 bases, leaving 19 bases between them. CDR3 size: 15 residues. In germline, CDR1 is DFQATT, CDR2 SNEGSKA (reference sequence). CDR3 region: CSASGAGLRWSPLHF. The CDR3 DNA follows: TGCAGTGCTAGTGGAGCAGGGTTAAGGTGGTCACCCCTCCACTTT.

The gene calls are TRBV6-6 and TRBJ2-3; 7 nucleotides match TRBD2. The CDR3 runs 14 residues. V shed 2 bases and J 3 bases; nucleotides not matched to a gene: 2. Germline CDR1 and CDR2: MNHNY and SVGAGI (reference sequence). The CDR3, as DNA: TGTGCCAGCAGTTACGGGGGGGGGACAGATACGCAGTATTTT. This translates into CASSYGGGTDTQYF.

The V call is TRBV27, the J call TRBJ1-2, with D perhaps TRBD1 (6 bases). This CDR3 comprises 14 residues. Trimming pared 6 bases from V and 5 bases from J, leaving 16 bases between. Germline lookup yields CDR1 MNHEY and CDR2 SMNVEV (reference sequence). CDR3 loop: CASRRAQGAYGYTF. The CDR3 DNA follows: TGTGCCAGCAGAAGGGCACAGGGTGCATATGGCTACACCTTC.

CDR3 amino acids: CASRGGPYEQYF. Written as DNA, the CDR3 is TGTGCCAGCAGAGGGGGACCTTACGAGCAGTACTTC. This sequence joins TRBV12-3 or TRBV12-4 and TRBJ2-7, with D possibly being TRBD1 (6 bases). The germline V and J ends were trimmed by 6 bases and 4 bases, with 10 bases remaining between them. The CDR3 sequence is 12 residues long.